These T cell receptor beta chains were read from a single sample in a study of cytomegalovirus exposure and HLA in healthy donors. Using immunoSEQ multiplex PCR, the repertoire was profiled, and TCRdb retains in-frame clones only, with some absent. The data contain some 150,000 clones, around 90% of them seen just once; the ten biggest clones take up approximately 8.5%. The sample was PBMCs. The receptors shown here come from a woman aged 18 to 35 in good health and CMV-seropositive. Both conserved end residues are part of each CDR3. The D gene is left open where the match is weak. Clone size is not always given. Where it is, it says once, few, many or a class for expanded clones.

>.|.|TRBJ1-2|TRBV15
TGTGCCACCAGCAGAGGAGGCAGCCCGTTTAACTATGGCTACACCTTC
CATSRGGSPFNYGYTF
>.|.|TRBJ1-1|TRBV11-2
TGTGCCAGCAGCTTAGTACAAGTAATGAACACTGAAGCTTTCTTT
CASSLVQVMNTEAFF
>once|.|TRBJ1-2|TRBV5-5
TGTGCCAGCAGCTTCCAGTTTAACTATGGCTACACCTTC
CASSFQFNYGYTF
>.|TRBD1|TRBJ2-6|TRBV19
TGTGCCACCTCCAGGACAGGGAGAGCCTCTGGGGCCAACGTCCTGACTTTC
CATSRTGRASGANVLTF
>.|.|TRBJ1-2|TRBV4-3
TGCGCCAGCAGCCTTGATAGGGGGGGATCCTATGGCTACACCTTC
CASSLDRGGSYGYTF
>.|.|TRBJ2-7|TRBV4-1
TGCGCCAGCAGCCAAGAAGGGGCCCGGGAGCAGTACTTC
CASSQEGAREQYF
>.|TRBD1|TRBJ2-7|TRBV2
TGTGCCAGCAGTCTAGGACAGGGACCCTACGAGCAGTACTTC
CASSLGQGPYEQYF
>once|.|TRBJ2-7|TRBV18
TGTGCCAGCTCACGGGGGACTTCCCCCGCGTCGACTTACGAGCAGTACTTC
CASSRGTSPASTYEQYF
>.|TRBD2|TRBJ2-7|TRBV5-4
TGTGCCAGCAGCTTTTGGCTAGCGGGAGGGACCGACGAGCAGTACTTC
CASSFWLAGGTDEQYF
>.|TRBD1|TRBJ2-7|TRBV6-5
TGTGCCAGCAGGAAGGGGGCGGTTAGCTCCTACGAGCAGTACTTC
CASRKGAVSSYEQYF
>.|TRBD1|TRBJ2-5|TRBV15
TGTGCCACCAGCGGATCTCAACAAAGGGACAGCCAAGAGACCCAGTACTTC
CATSGSQQRDSQETQYF
>.|.|TRBJ2-7|TRBV5-1
TGCGCCAGCAGCGGACAGCTTAGCTCCTACGAGCAGTACTTC
CASSGQLSSYEQYF
>once|.|TRBJ2-5|TRBV25-1
TGTGCCAGCAGTGAATATGCAGGGGAGGAGACCCAGTACTTC
CASSEYAGEETQYF
>.|TRBD2|TRBJ2-3|TRBV5-1
TGCGCCAGCAGCCTCACCGGGACTAGCGGGGGGGTCCCAGATACGCAGTATTTT
CASSLTGTSGGVPDTQYF
>.|.|TRBJ2-7|TRBV5-1
TGCGCCAGCAGCGCGGGTCGACCTGGAAACTACGAGCAGTACTTC
CASSAGRPGNYEQYF
>.|TRBD1|TRBJ1-1|TRBV5-4
TGTGCCAGCAGCTTGCAGGGGGCAGTCACTGAAGCTTTCTTT
CASSLQGAVTEAFF
>.|TRBD2|TRBJ2-1|TRBV6-4
TGTGCCAGCAGTCCTGATAGCGGGAGGGGGTCCAATGAGCAGTTCTTC
CASSPDSGRGSNEQFF
>.|.|TRBJ1-1|TRBV7-9
TGTGCCAGCAGCTTATCAAACACTGAAGCTTTCTTT
CASSLSNTEAFF
>.|.|TRBJ1-1|TRBV9
TGTGCCAGCAGCGTAGTACGGGACACTGAAGCTTTCTTT
CASSVVRDTEAFF
>.|.|TRBJ1-6|TRBV4-3
TGCGCCAGCAGCCAAGGAGATTATAATTCACCCCTCCACTTT
CASSQGDYNSPLHF